The source of this T cell receptor (beta chain) is a study of blood T cells in healthy people across ages. Primed by a sample-barcoded 5' primer and a J-beta primer mix, a second PCR proceeded for about 6 to 11 cycles. A single record per CDR3 protein comes from TCRdb applying MiXCR to the 5' RACE reads. The sample lists 1.5 million to 2 million distinct CDR3 sequences; 28% were seen once. Overall study findings and caveats: TCR beta diversity, measured per million T cells, fell in a roughly linear way with age. Underestimates were what the diversity estimates from one million T cells were considered to be.

To note about this clonotype: The antigen remains unidentified.

Sequenced: blood. This receptor was obtained from a woman in her twenties or thirties in good health.

CDR3 nucleotides: TGTGCCAGCAGCTCACGGACAGCTAGCACAGATACGCAGTATTTT. Translating gives CASSSRTASTDTQYF. The gene calls are TRBV11-2 and TRBJ2-3; possibly TRBD1 for D (6 bases). The CDR3 has 15 residues. The germline V and J ends were trimmed by 4 bases and 0 bases, with 11 bases remaining between them. Germline-derived CDR1 and CDR2 are SGHAT and FQNNGV.